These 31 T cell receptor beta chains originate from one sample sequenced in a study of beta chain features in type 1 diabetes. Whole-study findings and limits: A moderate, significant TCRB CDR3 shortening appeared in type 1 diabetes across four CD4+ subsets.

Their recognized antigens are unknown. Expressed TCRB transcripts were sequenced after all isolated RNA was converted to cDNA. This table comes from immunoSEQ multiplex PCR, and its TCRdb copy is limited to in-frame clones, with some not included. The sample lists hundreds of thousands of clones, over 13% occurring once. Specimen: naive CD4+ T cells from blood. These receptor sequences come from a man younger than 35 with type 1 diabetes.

The CDR3 nucleotides are TGTGCCAGCAGGAGCCTGGGGAAAAACGAGCAGTACTTC. Encoded protein: CASRSLGKNEQYF. The rearrangement links TRBV11-2 to TRBJ2-7; D is undetermined. V was pared by 6 bases and J by 5 bases, with 14 bases between. This CDR3 comprises 13 residues. Germline CDR1 is SGHAT and CDR2 is FQNNGV. Full variable domain (missing parts from reference TRBV11-2 and TRBJ2-7): EAGVAQSPRYKIIEKRQSVAFWCNPISGHATLYWYQQILGQGPKLLIQFQNNGVVDDSQLPKDRFSAERLKGVDSTLKIQPAKLEDSAVYLCASRSLGKNEQYFGPGTRLTVT.

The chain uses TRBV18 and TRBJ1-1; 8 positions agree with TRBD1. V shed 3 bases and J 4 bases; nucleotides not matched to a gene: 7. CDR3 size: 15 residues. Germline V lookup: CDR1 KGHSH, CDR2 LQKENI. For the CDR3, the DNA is TGTGCCAGCTCACCTAATCAGGGGGCGAGCACTGAAGCTTTCTTT. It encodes CASSPNQGASTEAFF. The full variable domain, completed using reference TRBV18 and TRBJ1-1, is NAGVMQNPRHLVRRRGQEARLRCSPMKGHSHVYWYRQLPEEGLKFMVYLQKENIIDESGMPKERFSAEFPKEGPSILRIQQVVRGDSAAYFCASSPNQGASTEAFFGQGTRLTVV.

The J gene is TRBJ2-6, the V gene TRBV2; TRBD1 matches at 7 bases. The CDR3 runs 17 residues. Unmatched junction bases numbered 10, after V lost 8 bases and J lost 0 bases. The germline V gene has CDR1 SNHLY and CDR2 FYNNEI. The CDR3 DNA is TGTGCCAGCTATACCCGGGACAGAAGCTCTGGGGCCAACGTCCTGACTTTC. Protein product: CASYTRDRSSGANVLTF.

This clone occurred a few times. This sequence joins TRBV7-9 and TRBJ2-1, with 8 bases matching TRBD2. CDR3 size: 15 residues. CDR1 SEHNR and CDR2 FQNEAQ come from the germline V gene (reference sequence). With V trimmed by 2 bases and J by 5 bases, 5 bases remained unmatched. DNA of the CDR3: TGTGCCAGCAGCTTAAGCGGGAGTCTCGACAATGAGCAGTTCTTC. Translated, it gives CASSLSGSLDNEQFF.

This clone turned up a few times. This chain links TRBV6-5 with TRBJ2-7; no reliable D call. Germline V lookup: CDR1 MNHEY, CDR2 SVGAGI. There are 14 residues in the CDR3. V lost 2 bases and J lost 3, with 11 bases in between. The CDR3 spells CASSYATGFYEQYF. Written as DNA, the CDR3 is TGTGCCAGCAGTTACGCGACGGGTTTCTACGAGCAGTACTTC.

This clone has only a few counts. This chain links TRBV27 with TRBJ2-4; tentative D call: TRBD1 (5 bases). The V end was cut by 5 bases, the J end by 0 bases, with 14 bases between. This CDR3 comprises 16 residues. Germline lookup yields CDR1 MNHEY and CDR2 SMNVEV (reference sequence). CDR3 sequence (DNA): TGTGCCAGCAGTGCAGGGTTCCCTATAGCCAAAAACATTCAGTACTTC. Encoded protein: CASSAGFPIAKNIQYF.

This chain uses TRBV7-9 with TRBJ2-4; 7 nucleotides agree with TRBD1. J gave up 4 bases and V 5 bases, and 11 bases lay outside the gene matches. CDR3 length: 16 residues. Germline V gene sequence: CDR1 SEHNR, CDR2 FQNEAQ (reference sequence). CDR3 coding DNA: TGTGCCAGCAGCCCCACCCCGGGACAGTGGAAAAACATTCAGTACTTC. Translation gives CASSPTPGQWKNIQYF.

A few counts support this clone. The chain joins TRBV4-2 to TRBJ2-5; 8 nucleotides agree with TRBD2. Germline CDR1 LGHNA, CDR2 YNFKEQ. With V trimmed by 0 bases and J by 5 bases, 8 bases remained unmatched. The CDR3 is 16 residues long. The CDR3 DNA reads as TGTGCCAGCAGCCAAGAAACCAGCGGGAGAGGGGAGACCCAGTACTTC. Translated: CASSQETSGRGETQYF.

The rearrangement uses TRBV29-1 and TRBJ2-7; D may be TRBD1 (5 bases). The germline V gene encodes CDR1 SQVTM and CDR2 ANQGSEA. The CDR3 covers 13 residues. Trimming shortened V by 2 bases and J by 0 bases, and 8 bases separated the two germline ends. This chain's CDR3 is CSVESGFSYEQYF. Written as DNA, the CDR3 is TGCAGCGTTGAATCAGGGTTCTCCTACGAGCAGTACTTC.

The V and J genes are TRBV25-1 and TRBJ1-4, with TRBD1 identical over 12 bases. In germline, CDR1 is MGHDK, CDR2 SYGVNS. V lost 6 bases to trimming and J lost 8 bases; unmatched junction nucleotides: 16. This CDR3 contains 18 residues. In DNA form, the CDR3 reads TGTGCCAGCAGCCCCCTGGGAGGGACAGGGGGCATGGGGGAAAAACTGTTTTTT. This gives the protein CASSPLGGTGGMGEKLFF.

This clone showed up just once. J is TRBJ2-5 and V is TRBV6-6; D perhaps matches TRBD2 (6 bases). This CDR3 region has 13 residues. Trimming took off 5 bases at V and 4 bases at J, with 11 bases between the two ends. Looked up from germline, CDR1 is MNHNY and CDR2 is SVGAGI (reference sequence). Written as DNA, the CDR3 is TGTGCCAGCAGTCGGGACTTTGGAGAGACCCAGTACTTC. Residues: CASSRDFGETQYF.

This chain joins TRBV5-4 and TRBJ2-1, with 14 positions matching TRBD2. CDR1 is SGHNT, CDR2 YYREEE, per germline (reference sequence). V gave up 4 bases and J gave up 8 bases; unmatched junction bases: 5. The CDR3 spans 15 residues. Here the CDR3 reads CASSTGGLAGDEQFF. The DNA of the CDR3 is TGTGCCAGCAGCACTGGGGGACTAGCGGGAGATGAGCAGTTCTTC.

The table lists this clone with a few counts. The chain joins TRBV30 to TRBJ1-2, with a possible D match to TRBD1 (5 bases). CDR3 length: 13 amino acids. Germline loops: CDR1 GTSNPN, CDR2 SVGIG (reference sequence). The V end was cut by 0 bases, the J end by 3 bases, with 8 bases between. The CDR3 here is CAWSVQAHYGYTF. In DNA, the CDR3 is TGTGCCTGGAGTGTACAGGCCCACTATGGCTACACCTTC.

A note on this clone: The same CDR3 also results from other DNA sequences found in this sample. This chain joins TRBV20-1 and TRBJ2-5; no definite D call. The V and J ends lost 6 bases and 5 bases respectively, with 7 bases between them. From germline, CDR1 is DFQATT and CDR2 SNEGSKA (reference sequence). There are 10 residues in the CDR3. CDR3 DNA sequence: TGCAGTGCCAGACGGGAGACCCAGTACTTC. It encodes CSARRETQYF.

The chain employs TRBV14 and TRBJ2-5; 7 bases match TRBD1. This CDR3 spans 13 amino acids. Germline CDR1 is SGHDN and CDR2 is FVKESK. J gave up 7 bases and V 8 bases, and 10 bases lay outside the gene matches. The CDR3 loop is CASRTGGGMTQYF. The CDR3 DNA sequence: TGTGCCAGCCGGACAGGTGGGGGCATGACCCAGTACTTC.

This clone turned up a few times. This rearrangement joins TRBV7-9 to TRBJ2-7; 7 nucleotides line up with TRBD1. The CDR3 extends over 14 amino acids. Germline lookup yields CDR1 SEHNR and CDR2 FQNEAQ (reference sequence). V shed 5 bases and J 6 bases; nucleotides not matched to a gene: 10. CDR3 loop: CASSPDRVGGEQYF. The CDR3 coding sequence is TGTGCCAGCAGCCCAGACAGGGTTGGGGGCGAGCAGTACTTC.

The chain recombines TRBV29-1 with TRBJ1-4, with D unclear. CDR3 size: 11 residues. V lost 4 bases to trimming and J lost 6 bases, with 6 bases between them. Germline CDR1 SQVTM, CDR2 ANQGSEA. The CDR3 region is CSVVQDEKLFF. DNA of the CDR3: TGCAGCGTTGTCCAGGATGAAAAACTGTTTTTT.

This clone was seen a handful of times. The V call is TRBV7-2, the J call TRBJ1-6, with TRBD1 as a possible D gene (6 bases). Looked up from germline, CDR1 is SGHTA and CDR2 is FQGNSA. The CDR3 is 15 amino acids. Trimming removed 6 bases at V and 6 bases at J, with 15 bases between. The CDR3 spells CASRSAGTPNSPLHF. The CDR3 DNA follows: TGTGCCAGCAGATCGGCCGGGACACCTAATTCACCCCTCCACTTT.

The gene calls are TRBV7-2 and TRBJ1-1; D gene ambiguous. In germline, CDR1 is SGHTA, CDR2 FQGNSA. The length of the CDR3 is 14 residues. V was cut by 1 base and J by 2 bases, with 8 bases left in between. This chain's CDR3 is CASSLGVDNTEAFF. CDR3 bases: TGTGCCAGCAGCTTAGGAGTCGATAACACTGAAGCTTTCTTT.

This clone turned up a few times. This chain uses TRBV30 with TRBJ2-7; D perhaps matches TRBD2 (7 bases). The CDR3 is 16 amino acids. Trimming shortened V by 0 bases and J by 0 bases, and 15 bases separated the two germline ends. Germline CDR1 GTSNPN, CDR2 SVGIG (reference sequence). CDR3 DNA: TGTGCCTGGAGTGTACAGGGAGGGGGGTACTCCTACGAGCAGTACTTC. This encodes CAWSVQGGGYSYEQYF.

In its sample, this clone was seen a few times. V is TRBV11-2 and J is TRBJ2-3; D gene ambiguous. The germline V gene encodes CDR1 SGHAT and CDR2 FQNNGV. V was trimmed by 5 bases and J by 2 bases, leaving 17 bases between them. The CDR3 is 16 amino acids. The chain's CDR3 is CASSPRKDADTDTQYF. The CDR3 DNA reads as TGTGCCAGCAGCCCCCGGAAGGATGCCGACACAGATACGCAGTATTTT. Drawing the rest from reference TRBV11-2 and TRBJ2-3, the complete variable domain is EAGVAQSPRYKIIEKRQSVAFWCNPISGHATLYWYQQILGQGPKLLIQFQNNGVVDDSQLPKDRFSAERLKGVDSTLKIQPAKLEDSAVYLCASSPRKDADTDTQYFGPGTRLTVL.

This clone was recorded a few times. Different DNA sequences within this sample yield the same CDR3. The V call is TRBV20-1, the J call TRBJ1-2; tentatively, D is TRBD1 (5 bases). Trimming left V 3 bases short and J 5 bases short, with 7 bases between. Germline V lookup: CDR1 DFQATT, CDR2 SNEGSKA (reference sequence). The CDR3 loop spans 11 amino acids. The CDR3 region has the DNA TGCAGTGCTAGGCGGGGGTATGGCTACACCTTC. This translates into CSARRGYGYTF.

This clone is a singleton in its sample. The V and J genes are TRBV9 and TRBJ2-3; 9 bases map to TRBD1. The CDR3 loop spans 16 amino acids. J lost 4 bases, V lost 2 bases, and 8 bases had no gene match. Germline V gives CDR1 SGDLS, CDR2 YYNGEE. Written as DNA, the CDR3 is TGTGCCAGCAGCGTGTGGGACAGGGCTGCAGCAGATACGCAGTATTTT. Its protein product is CASSVWDRAAADTQYF.

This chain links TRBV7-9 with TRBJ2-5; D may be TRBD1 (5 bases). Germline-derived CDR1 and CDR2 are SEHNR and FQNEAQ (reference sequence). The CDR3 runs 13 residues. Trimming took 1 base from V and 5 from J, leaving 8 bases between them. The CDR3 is CASSLGQTETQYF. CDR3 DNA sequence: TGTGCCAGCAGCTTAGGACAGACTGAGACCCAGTACTTC.

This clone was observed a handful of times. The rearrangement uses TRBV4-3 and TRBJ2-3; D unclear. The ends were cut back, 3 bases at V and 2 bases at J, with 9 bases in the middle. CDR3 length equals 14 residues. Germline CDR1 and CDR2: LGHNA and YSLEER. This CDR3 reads CASSHGRFTDTQYF. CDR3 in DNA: TGCGCCAGCAGCCATGGCAGGTTCACAGATACGCAGTATTTT.

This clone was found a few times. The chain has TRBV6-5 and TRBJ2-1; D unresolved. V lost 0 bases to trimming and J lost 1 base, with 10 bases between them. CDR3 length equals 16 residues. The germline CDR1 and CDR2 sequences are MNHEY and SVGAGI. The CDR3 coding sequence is TGTGCCAGCAGTTACTCGTACAGAAATTCCTACAATGAGCAGTTCTTC. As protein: CASSYSYRNSYNEQFF.

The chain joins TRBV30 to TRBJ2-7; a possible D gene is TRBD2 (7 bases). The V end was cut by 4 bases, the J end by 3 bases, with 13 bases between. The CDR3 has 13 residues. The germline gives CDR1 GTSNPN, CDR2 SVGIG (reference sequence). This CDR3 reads CAWNAGAVYEQYF. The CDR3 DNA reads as TGTGCCTGGAACGCGGGGGCGGTCTACGAGCAGTACTTC.

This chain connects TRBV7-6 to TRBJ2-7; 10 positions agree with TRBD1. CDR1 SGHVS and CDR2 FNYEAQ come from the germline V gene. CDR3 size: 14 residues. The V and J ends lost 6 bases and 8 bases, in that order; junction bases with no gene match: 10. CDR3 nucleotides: TGTGCCAGCAGTGTCCGAGGACAGGGGGACAAGCAGTACTTC. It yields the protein CASSVRGQGDKQYF.

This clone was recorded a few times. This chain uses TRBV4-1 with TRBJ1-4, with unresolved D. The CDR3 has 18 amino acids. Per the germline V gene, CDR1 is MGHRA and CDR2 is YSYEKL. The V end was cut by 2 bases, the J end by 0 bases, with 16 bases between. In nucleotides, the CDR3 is TGCGCCAGCAGCCAAAGGATCCGACACGTTGCAACTAATGAAAAACTGTTTTTT. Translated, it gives CASSQRIRHVATNEKLFF.

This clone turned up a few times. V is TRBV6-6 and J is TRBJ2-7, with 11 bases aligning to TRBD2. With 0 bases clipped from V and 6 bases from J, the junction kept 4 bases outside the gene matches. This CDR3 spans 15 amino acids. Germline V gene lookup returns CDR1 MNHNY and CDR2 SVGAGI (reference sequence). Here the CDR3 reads CASSYSSGRAAEQYF. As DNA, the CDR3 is TGTGCCAGCAGTTACTCTAGCGGGAGGGCCGCCGAGCAGTACTTC.

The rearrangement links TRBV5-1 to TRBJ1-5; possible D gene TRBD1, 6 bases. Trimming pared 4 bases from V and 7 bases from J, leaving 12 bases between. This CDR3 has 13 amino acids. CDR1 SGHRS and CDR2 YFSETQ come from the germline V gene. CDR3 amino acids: CASSTGDNQPQHF. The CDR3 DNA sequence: TGCGCCAGCAGCACGGGGGACAACCAGCCCCAGCATTTT.